What follows is one TCR beta chain and its context. A multiplex PCR was run with 60 Vbeta primers and 13 Jbeta primers. Assay: immunoSEQ multiplex PCR; the TCRdb copy retains only in-frame clones and omits some. The sample consists of approximately 120,000 clones, 65% to 80% of them appearing once. These data come from a study of cytomegalovirus exposure and HLA in healthy donors. V gave up 0 bases and J gave up 4 bases; unmatched junction bases: 7. CDR1 SGDLS and CDR2 YYNGEE come from the germline V gene. CDR3 length: 18 residues. V usage is TRBV9 and J usage is TRBJ2-2; 12 nucleotides align to TRBD2. The clonotype originates from a woman in her sixties in good health and CMV-seropositive. The sample comprised PBMCs. The CDR3 DNA sequence: TGTGCCAGCAGCGTAGGGCTAGCGGGGGGGCCGCGCACCGGGGAGCTGTTTTTT. Translating it yields CASSVGLAGGPRTGELFF.